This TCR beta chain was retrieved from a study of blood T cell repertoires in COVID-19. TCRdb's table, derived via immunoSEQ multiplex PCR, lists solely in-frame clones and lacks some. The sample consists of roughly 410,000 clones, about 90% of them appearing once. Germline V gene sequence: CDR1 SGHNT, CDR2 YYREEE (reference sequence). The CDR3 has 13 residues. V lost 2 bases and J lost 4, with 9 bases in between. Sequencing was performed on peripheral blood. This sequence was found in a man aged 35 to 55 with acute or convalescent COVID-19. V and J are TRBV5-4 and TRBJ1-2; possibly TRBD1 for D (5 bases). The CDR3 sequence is CASSFAGSYGYTF. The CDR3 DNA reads TGTGCCAGCAGCTTTGCAGGGTCCTATGGCTACACCTTC. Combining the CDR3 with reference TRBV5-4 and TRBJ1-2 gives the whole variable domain ETGVTQSPTHLIKTRGQQVTLRCSSQSGHNTVSWYQQALGQGPQFIFQYYREEENGRGNFPPRFSGLQFPNYSSELNVNALELDDSALYLCASSFAGSYGYTFGSGTRLTVV.